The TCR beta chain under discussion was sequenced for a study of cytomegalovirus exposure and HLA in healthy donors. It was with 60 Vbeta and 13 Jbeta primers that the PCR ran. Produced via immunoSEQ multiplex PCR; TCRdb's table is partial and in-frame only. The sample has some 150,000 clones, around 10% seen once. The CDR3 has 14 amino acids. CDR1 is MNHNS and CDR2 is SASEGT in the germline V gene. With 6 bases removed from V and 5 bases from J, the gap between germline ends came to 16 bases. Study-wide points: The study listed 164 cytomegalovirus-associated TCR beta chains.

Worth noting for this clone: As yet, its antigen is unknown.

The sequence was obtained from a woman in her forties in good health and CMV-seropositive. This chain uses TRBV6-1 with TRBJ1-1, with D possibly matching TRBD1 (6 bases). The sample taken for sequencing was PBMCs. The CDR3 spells CASSLTGQGTEAFF. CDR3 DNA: TGTGCCAGCAGCTTAACAGGGCAGGGGACTGAAGCTTTCTTT.